This passage covers 21 T cell receptor beta chains from one sample sequenced in a study of CD8 T cells in ankylosing spondylitis. A single record per CDR3 protein comes from TCRdb applying MiXCR to the 5' RACE reads. The table shows around 320,000 distinct CDR3 sequences, with around 21% occurring only once. Sequencing was done on a sample of blood, either unsorted or a sorted T cell fraction (not recorded which). Receptors were obtained from a female donor with ankylosing spondylitis or in good health (not recorded which).

A few counts support this clonotype. The gene calls are TRBV11-2 and TRBJ1-6; 8 bases are a match to TRBD1. V lost 3 bases, J lost 4 bases, and 11 bases stayed unmatched. From germline, CDR1 is SGHAT and CDR2 FQNNGV. The CDR3 contains 18 residues. The CDR3 reads CASSLWRVQGGYNSPLHF. CDR3 coding DNA: TGTGCCAGCAGCTTGTGGCGTGTACAGGGGGGGTATAATTCACCCCTCCACTTT.

A few counts support this clonotype. The chain recombines TRBV7-3 with TRBJ2-1, with 7 bases identical to TRBD2. Germline CDR1 SGHTA, CDR2 FQGTGA. J gave up 7 bases and V 5 bases, and 8 bases lay outside the gene matches. CDR3 length equals 14 residues. As DNA, the CDR3 is TGTGCCAGCAGCCCGGGAGGAGGCAGGAATGAGCAGTTCTTC. It translates to CASSPGGGRNEQFF. The full variable domain, rest sourced from reference TRBV7-3 and TRBJ2-1, is GAGVSQTPSNKVTEKGKYVELRCDPISGHTALYWYRQSLGQGPEFLIYFQGTGAADDSGLPNDRFFAVRPEGSVSTLKIQRTERGDSAVYLCASSPGGGRNEQFFGPGTRLTVL.

This clonotype was seen once. This rearrangement joins TRBV7-9 to TRBJ2-1; maybe TRBD2 (6 bases). V lost 0 bases, J lost 6 bases, and 15 bases lay in between. The CDR3 loop spans 16 amino acids. Germline V gives CDR1 SEHNR, CDR2 FQNEAQ (reference sequence). In DNA, the CDR3 is TGTGCCAGCAGCTTAGCATATAGCGGTCTGGCCAATGAGCAGTTCTTC. This translates into CASSLAYSGLANEQFF.

In this sample, this clonotype turned up a few times. The junction differs from germline at one of its ends, possibly a read error. The chain links TRBV7-9 to TRBJ2-1; D possibly corresponds to TRBD2 (6 bases). The CDR3 contains 12 residues. CDR1 SEHNR and CDR2 FQNEAQ come from the germline V gene (reference sequence). In DNA, the CDR3 is TGTGCCAGCAGCTCACCGGGACCCAGGGAGGCCTTC. It specifies CASSSPGPREAF.

As for this clonotype: A single base separates this from a much larger clone, so it may be a read error. This chain links TRBV27 with TRBJ1-6, with D uncertain. The CDR3 is 13 residues long. The germline V gene has CDR1 MNHEY and CDR2 SMNVEV (reference sequence). V was pared by 2 bases and J by 6 bases, with 5 bases between. The CDR3 here is CASSLPPNSPLHF. The CDR3 region has the DNA TGTGCCAGCAGTTTACCCCCTAATTCACCCCTCCACTTT.

CDR3 bases: TGTGCCAGCAGCTTGACAGGGGGTGGAGAGGAGACCCAGTACTTC. It yields the protein CASSLTGGGEETQYF. This rearrangement joins TRBV5-5 to TRBJ2-5; 8 bases map to TRBD1. The germline V gene has CDR1 SGHKS and CDR2 YYEKEE (reference sequence). V lost 1 base and J lost 5; bases outside the gene matches: 7. CDR3 size: 15 residues.

There are a few counts of this clonotype. The J gene is TRBJ2-3, the V gene TRBV30; TRBD2 aligns across 9 bases. The CDR3 runs to 14 residues. Germline V gene lookup returns CDR1 GTSNPN and CDR2 SVGIG (reference sequence). J gave up 3 bases and V 2 bases, and 3 bases lay outside the gene matches. The CDR3 bases are TGTGCCTGGAGTTTCAGCGGGGGGACAGATACGCAGTATTTT. Translation gives CAWSFSGGTDTQYF. The variable domain in full, with the rest retrieved from reference TRBV30 and TRBJ2-3, is SQTIHQWPATLVQPVGSPLSLECTVEGTSNPNLYWYRQAAGRGLQLLFYSVGIGQISSEVPQNLSASRPQDRQFILSSKKLLLSDSGFYLCAWSFSGGTDTQYFGPGTRLTVL.

This clonotype showed up just a few times. The chain uses TRBV7-7 and TRBJ2-1, with TRBD2 as a possible D gene (6 bases). Germline V CDR1 and CDR2: SSHAT, FNYEAQ (reference sequence). V lost 5 bases and J lost 8, with 13 bases in between. CDR3 length: 13 residues. CDR3 region: CASSPDYNHEQFF. In DNA, the CDR3 is TGTGCCAGCAGCCCGGACTATAACCATGAGCAGTTCTTC.

This clonotype was seen at least ten times. The chain uses TRBV12-3 or TRBV12-4 and TRBJ1-5, with D possibly TRBD1 on 5 matching bases. The V end lost 5 bases, the J end lost 4 bases, and 12 bases lay between the germline ends. The CDR3 has 14 residues. CDR3 DNA: TGTGCCAGCAGTCCCCAGGGACCTAATCAGCCCCAGCATTTT. Protein product: CASSPQGPNQPQHF.

The J gene is TRBJ2-3, the V gene TRBV20-1; D perhaps matches TRBD2 (5 bases). CDR3 size: 15 residues. V was cut by 0 bases and J by 2 bases, with 12 bases left in between. CDR1 is DFQATT, CDR2 SNEGSKA, per germline (reference sequence). CDR3 region: CSARDGGPNTDTQYF. CDR3 nucleotides: TGCAGTGCTAGAGATGGAGGTCCGAACACAGATACGCAGTATTTT.

This clonotype was seen many times. This chain uses TRBV7-2 with TRBJ1-2, with 9 bases fitting TRBD1. The junction had 6 bases not matched to a gene; V was cut back by 3 bases and J by 4 bases. The CDR3 loop spans 15 amino acids. Germline V gene lookup returns CDR1 SGHTA and CDR2 FQGNSA. CDR3: CASSLQTGGTYGYTF. DNA for the CDR3: TGTGCCAGCAGCTTGCAGACAGGGGGTACCTATGGCTACACCTTC.

This clonotype showed up just a few times. The chain carries TRBV20-1 and TRBJ2-1, with D perhaps being TRBD1 or TRBD2 (5 bases each). The CDR3 contains 15 residues. V shed 1 base and J shed 3 bases, with 13 bases lying between them. CDR1 is DFQATT and CDR2 is SNEGSKA in the germline V gene (reference sequence). The CDR3 nucleotides are TGCAGTGCTAGAGTCCGGGGCCTTATCTACAATGAGCAGTTCTTC. Its translation is CSARVRGLIYNEQFF.

This clonotype occurred a few times. The V gene is TRBV25-1, the J gene TRBJ2-1; TRBD2 might be the D (7 bases). Germline CDR1 is MGHDK and CDR2 is SYGVNS. The CDR3 length is 16 residues. The germline V and J ends were trimmed by 4 bases and 0 bases, with 13 bases remaining between them. As DNA, the CDR3 is TGTGCCAGCAGTGGTCCAGGGGAGGGCTCCTACAATGAGCAGTTCTTC. Translating gives CASSGPGEGSYNEQFF.

The genes are TRBV7-3 and TRBJ2-3; the D gene is possibly TRBD1 (5 bases). Germline values: CDR1 SGHTA, CDR2 FQGTGA. The CDR3 extends over 15 amino acids. The ends were cut back, 3 bases at V and 1 base at J, with 11 bases in the middle. The chain's CDR3 is CASSFSRGRTDTQYF. The CDR3 coding sequence is TGTGCCAGCAGCTTCTCAAGGGGCCGCACAGATACGCAGTATTTT.

The rearrangement joins TRBV4-3 to TRBJ1-2; no reliable D call. This CDR3 has 14 amino acids. Germline lookup yields CDR1 LGHNA and CDR2 YSLEER. Between the trimmed V and J ends, which lost 0 bases and 4 bases, there was a span of 9 bases. DNA of the CDR3: TGCGCCAGCAGCCAAGATCCCCGTACCTATGGCTACACCTTC. Translated: CASSQDPRTYGYTF.

The chain recombines TRBV4-3 with TRBJ2-3, with D uncertain. Trimming pared 4 bases from V and 4 bases from J, leaving 9 bases between. Per the germline V gene, CDR1 is LGHNA and CDR2 is YSLEER. This CDR3 spans 13 amino acids. The CDR3 DNA follows: TGCGCCAGCAGCCCCACTGCGTCAGATACGCAGTATTTT. It translates to CASSPTASDTQYF.

This clonotype was recorded at least ten times. The chain is built from TRBV12-3 or TRBV12-4 and TRBJ2-1; the D gene is possibly TRBD1 (7 bases). V dropped 6 bases and J dropped 1 base, with 16 bases sitting between them. CDR3 length equals 16 residues. Here the CDR3 reads CASSPGQGGSYNEQFF. CDR3 nucleotide sequence: TGTGCCAGCAGCCCGGGGCAGGGGGGTTCCTACAATGAGCAGTTCTTC.

This chain joins TRBV4-3 and TRBJ2-7, with 11 bases fitting TRBD1. Trimming took 2 bases from V and 6 from J; bases not matched to a gene: 6. Germline CDR1 and CDR2: LGHNA and YSLEER. The CDR3 has 15 residues. This CDR3 is CASSQPGTGGGEQYF. The CDR3 coding sequence is TGCGCCAGCAGCCAACCCGGGACAGGGGGTGGCGAGCAGTACTTC.

The genes are TRBV20-1 and TRBJ2-5; D is uncertain. Germline assignment: CDR1 DFQATT and CDR2 SNEGSKA (reference sequence). This CDR3 is 11 amino acids long. V lost 3 bases to trimming and J lost 5 bases, with 7 bases between them. CDR3 protein: CSASEAETQYF. The CDR3, as DNA: TGCAGTGCTAGTGAGGCTGAGACCCAGTACTTC.

This clonotype was counted ten times or more. This chain joins TRBV5-4 and TRBJ2-5; 7 bases fit TRBD2. J was trimmed by 5 bases and V by 3 bases; bases with no gene match: 7. Germline CDR1 SGHNT, CDR2 YYREEE (reference sequence). This CDR3 is built from 14 residues. The CDR3 reads CASSSEAGRETQYF. CDR3 bases: TGTGCCAGCAGCTCAGAAGCGGGGAGGGAGACCCAGTACTTC.

V gene TRBV20-1 combines with J gene TRBJ2-7, with TRBD2 matching 9 bases. CDR3 size: 13 residues. CDR1 and CDR2 from the germline V gene are DFQATT and SNEGSKA (reference sequence). The junction had 4 bases not matched to a gene; V was cut back by 7 bases and J by 0 bases. The CDR3 loop is CSGTSGYSYEQYF. The CDR3 nucleotides are TGCAGTGGAACTAGCGGGTACTCCTACGAGCAGTACTTC.